Listed here are 19 T cell receptor beta chains from one sample, sequenced in a study of T cells in Graves' hyperthyroidism and ophthalmopathy. There were TCR beta CDR3 regions amplified from RNA transcripts. Primed by the HTBI set, a first-round RT-PCR was run on the TCR CDR3. TCRdb re-derived calls from the multiplex PCR reads in MiXCR, one entry per CDR3 protein. The sample records a few hundred thousand distinct CDR3 sequences, 15% to 20% being singletons. The material sequenced was blood. The receptors derive from a man younger than 35 with Graves' ophthalmopathy.

Comments on this clonotype: As the CDR3 is not closed by the conserved phenylalanine or tryptophan, this likely results from a read error. This sequence joins TRBV9 and TRBJ1-1; D remains ambiguous. The V gene lost 0 bases and the J gene lost 3 bases, with 12 bases spanning the gap. CDR3 length: 15 residues. The germline CDR1 and CDR2 sequences are SGDLS and YYNGEE. In DNA, the CDR3 is TGTGCCAGCAGCGTAGGCCTCCGGGGAGACACTGAAGCTTTCCTT. Translated: CASSVGLRGDTEAFL.

This clonotype showed up just a few times. The J gene is TRBJ2-1, the V gene TRBV12-3 or TRBV12-4; perhaps TRBD2 as D (5 bases). V was trimmed by 8 bases and J by 2 bases, leaving 13 bases between them. CDR3 length equals 14 residues. The CDR3 protein is CASGSTGTYNEQFF. DNA for the CDR3: TGTGCCAGCGGTTCGACCGGGACCTACAATGAGCAGTTCTTC.

This clonotype appeared many times. At one boundary the junction diverges from the germline segment, which might be a read error. V is TRBV27 and J is TRBJ2-7; maybe TRBD2 (5 bases). Germline V gene sequence: CDR1 MNHEY, CDR2 SMNVEV (reference sequence). This CDR3 is 15 amino acids long. CDR3 sequence reads: CASSLSGGPSYEQYF. CDR3 nucleotides: TGTGCCAGCAGCTTATCCGGCGGGCCTTCCTACGAGCAGTACTTC.

With respect to this clonotype: Being one base from a much bigger clone, this may be a read error. Since no conserved phenylalanine or tryptophan closes the CDR3, a read error is the likely cause. The chain combines TRBV27 with TRBJ2-5, with 7 bases matching TRBD1. The CDR3 runs 13 residues. Germline V gives CDR1 MNHEY, CDR2 SMNVEV (reference sequence). V dropped 4 bases and J dropped 3; count of bases not matched to a gene: 2. The CDR3 loop reads CASSSRGKETQYL. CDR3 sequence (DNA): TGTGCCAGCAGTTCCAGGGGGAAAGAGACCCAGTACCTC.

The chain links TRBV7-9 to TRBJ1-1; a possible D gene is TRBD1 (6 bases). With 4 bases removed from V and 5 bases from J, the gap between germline ends came to 14 bases. The CDR3 covers 14 residues. Germline V gene sequence: CDR1 SEHNR, CDR2 FQNEAQ (reference sequence). The CDR3 reads CASSSTQGRTEAFF. CDR3 nucleotides: TGTGCCAGCAGCTCAACACAGGGACGGACTGAAGCTTTCTTT.

The rearrangement links TRBV19 to TRBJ2-3; D not resolved. The CDR3 runs 14 residues. CDR1 is LNHDA, CDR2 SQIVND, per germline (reference sequence). Deletions cut 4 bases from V and 4 bases from J, with 12 bases between. In nucleotides, the CDR3 is TGTGCCAGTAGTACAGGACCAGCTCCAGATACGCAGTATTTT. It specifies CASSTGPAPDTQYF.

V and J are TRBV7-2 and TRBJ2-7, with a tentative D call TRBD1 (6 bases). This CDR3 region has 14 residues. Germline CDR1 reads SGHTA; CDR2 reads FQGNSA. Trimming cost V 8 bases and J 3 bases, with 17 bases left between them. CDR3 DNA: TGTGCCAGCCGAGGGGGACGGATCCTCTACGAGCAGTACTTC. Residues: CASRGGRILYEQYF.

V is TRBV12-3 or TRBV12-4 and J is TRBJ1-5; D not resolved. Deletions cut 8 bases from V and 1 base from J, with 15 bases between. The CDR3 extends over 15 amino acids. The CDR3 region is CASATLSSSNQPQHF. Here the CDR3 DNA reads TGTGCCAGCGCCACCCTCAGCTCCAGCAATCAGCCCCAGCATTTT.

This clonotype was detected ten times or more. This rearrangement joins TRBV10-3 to TRBJ1-1; 9 positions match TRBD1. The CDR3 consists of 14 residues. V lost 3 bases and J lost 8; bases outside the gene matches: 7. Germline V gives CDR1 ENHRY, CDR2 SYGVKD. Here the CDR3 reads CAISDGRTGGEAFF. In DNA form, the CDR3 reads TGTGCCATCAGTGATGGGAGAACAGGGGGCGAAGCTTTCTTT.

This clonotype came up many times. This chain joins TRBV20-1 and TRBJ2-7, with 8 nucleotides matching TRBD2. The CDR3 spans 13 residues. Germline V gives CDR1 DFQATT, CDR2 SNEGSKA (reference sequence). Trimming removed 3 bases from V and 1 base from J; junction bases left unmatched: 2. This CDR3 reads CSASQRGSYEQYF. CDR3 in DNA: TGCAGTGCTAGCCAGCGGGGGTCCTACGAGCAGTACTTC.

This clonotype was counted only a few times. This sequence joins TRBV14 and TRBJ2-7; the D gene is possibly TRBD2 (5 bases). V was pared by 0 bases and J by 1 base, with 10 bases between. Germline CDR1 reads SGHDN; CDR2 reads FVKESK. The CDR3 consists of 15 residues. The CDR3 loop is CASSQEEGGSYEQYF. CDR3 nucleotides: TGTGCCAGCAGCCAAGAAGAGGGCGGTTCCTACGAGCAGTACTTC.

A few counts support this clonotype. The V call is TRBV18, the J call TRBJ1-2; D is possibly TRBD1 (5 bases). Germline lookup yields CDR1 KGHSH and CDR2 LQKENI. The V end was cut by 3 bases, the J end by 7 bases, with 12 bases between. This CDR3 region has 13 residues. CDR3 sequence (DNA): TGTGCCAGCTCACCCTCGGGACTCGGTGGCTACACCTTC. It is translated as CASSPSGLGGYTF.

This clonotype was recorded once. The chain combines TRBV24-1 with TRBJ1-5; possibly TRBD1 for D (5 bases). Germline CDR1 and CDR2: KGHDR and SFDVKD. This CDR3 contains 15 residues. With 3 bases removed from V and 7 bases from J, the gap between germline ends came to 15 bases. CDR3 sequence: CATSDGTMREQPQHF. The DNA for the CDR3 is TGTGCCACCAGTGATGGGACCATGCGGGAGCAGCCCCAGCATTTT.

This clonotype was seen repeatedly, ten times or more. The J gene is TRBJ2-7, the V gene TRBV24-1, with D hard to call. CDR3 length equals 13 residues. Trimming pared 5 bases from V and 0 bases from J, leaving 7 bases between. Germline V CDR1 and CDR2: KGHDR, SFDVKD. The CDR3 sequence: CATSGGSSYEQYF. CDR3 DNA: TGTGCCACCAGTGGAGGTAGCTCCTACGAGCAGTACTTC.

The V gene is TRBV6-5, the J gene TRBJ2-4; TRBD2 matches 15 bases. The J segment lost 0 bases and the V segment lost 4 bases, leaving 10 bases of the junction unmatched. This CDR3 is 20 amino acids long. Germline CDR1 is MNHEY and CDR2 is SVGAGI. The CDR3 loop is CASSSTSGLAGGLAKNIQYF. DNA of the CDR3: TGTGCCAGCAGTTCCACCTCGGGACTAGCGGGGGGCCTAGCCAAAAACATTCAGTACTTC.

About this clonotype: A much bigger clone sits one base away, suggesting this may be a read error. CDR3 region: CSASRDETGGYEQYF. DNA for the CDR3: TGCAGTGCTAGCAGGGACGAGACTGGTGGCTACGAGCAGTACTTC. The V call is TRBV20-1, the J call TRBJ2-7; D is tentatively TRBD1 or TRBD2 (5 bases each). Germline lookup yields CDR1 DFQATT and CDR2 SNEGSKA (reference sequence). CDR3 length equals 15 residues. With 3 bases removed from V and 3 bases from J, the gap between germline ends came to 18 bases.

This clonotype was found many times. CDR3 nucleotides: TGTGCCAGCAGCAACCGCCGGGGAGGGAATTCACCCCTCCACTTT. This sequence encodes CASSNRRGGNSPLHF. The chain uses TRBV12-3 or TRBV12-4 and TRBJ1-6; no clear D gene. V lost 6 bases and J 7 bases, leaving 16 bases between the germline ends. CDR3 length: 15 amino acids.

This clonotype was observed at least ten times. This sequence joins TRBV20-1 and TRBJ2-1, with 9 bases matching TRBD2. From germline, CDR1 is DFQATT and CDR2 SNEGSKA (reference sequence). The CDR3 has 14 amino acids. The J segment lost 5 bases and the V segment lost 2 bases, leaving 4 bases of the junction unmatched. The CDR3: CSARRLAGHNEQFF. For the CDR3, the DNA is TGCAGTGCTAGACGGCTAGCGGGGCACAATGAGCAGTTCTTC.

This chain links TRBV5-1 with TRBJ2-7; D is possibly TRBD1 (6 bases). CDR3 length: 15 amino acids. Germline-derived CDR1 and CDR2 are SGHRS and YFSETQ. The V end lost 0 bases, the J end lost 5 bases, and 15 bases lay between the germline ends. The CDR3 loop is CASSLVGAALDEQYF. The CDR3, as DNA: TGCGCCAGCAGCTTGGTGGGGGCTGCTTTGGACGAGCAGTACTTC.